These 19 T cell receptor beta chains were all obtained from the same sample, sequenced in a study of blood T cells in healthy people across ages. A second PCR, run for roughly 7 to 12 cycles, used a sample-barcoded 5' primer plus a J-beta primer mix. Via MiXCR, TCRdb re-called the 5' RACE reads, giving one row per CDR3 protein. The table records about 580,000 distinct CDR3 sequences, under 55% of them present only once. Sequenced input: blood. Receptors were obtained from a man older than 75 in good health.

The chain combines TRBV2 with TRBJ2-4; 8 bases line up with TRBD2. Germline V gives CDR1 SNHLY, CDR2 FYNNEI. The CDR3 totals 14 residues. V lost 3 bases, J lost 7 bases, and 5 bases stayed unmatched. The CDR3 loop is CASSEMRGANIQYF. The DNA for the CDR3 is TGTGCCAGCAGTGAGATGCGGGGGGCTAACATTCAGTACTTC.

V usage is TRBV6-2 or TRBV6-3 and J usage is TRBJ2-5; D is undetermined. Trimming took off 2 bases at V and 5 bases at J, with 3 bases between the two ends. The germline gives CDR1 MNHEY, CDR2 SVGEGT. The CDR3 length is 11 residues. The CDR3 DNA reads as TGTGCCAGCAGTTACGACGAGACCCAGTACTTC. It yields the protein CASSYDETQYF.

The V gene is TRBV29-1, the J gene TRBJ2-5; the match to TRBD1 covers 9 bases. Per the germline V gene, CDR1 is SQVTM and CDR2 is ANQGSEA. The junction had 5 bases not matched to a gene; V was cut back by 3 bases and J by 3 bases. This CDR3 contains 14 residues. CDR3 bases: TGCAGCGTTGACACACGGACAGGGGAAGAGACCCAGTACTTC. As protein: CSVDTRTGEETQYF.

This rearrangement joins TRBV7-2 to TRBJ2-7, with 10 bases aligning to TRBD1. The CDR3 is 14 amino acids. The ends lost 4 bases at V and 7 bases at J; junction bases unmatched: 7. The germline CDR1 and CDR2 sequences are SGHTA and FQGNSA. CDR3 sequence (DNA): TGTGCCAGCAGCTCGACAGGGGGCGCGGGAGAGCAGTACTTC. It specifies CASSSTGGAGEQYF.

This clonotype was seen only a few times. The chain recombines TRBV4-3 with TRBJ2-7; D is possibly TRBD2 (6 bases). The CDR3 is made up of 15 amino acids. V gave up 0 bases and J gave up 2 bases, with 11 bases separating them. Germline V gene sequence: CDR1 LGHNA, CDR2 YSLEER. CDR3 sequence reads: CASSQEIASAYEQYF. CDR3 nucleotide sequence: TGCGCCAGCAGCCAAGAAATCGCTAGCGCCTACGAGCAGTACTTC.

This sequence joins TRBV5-1 and TRBJ2-1; a possible D gene is TRBD2 (6 bases). CDR1 and CDR2 (germline): SGHRS, YFSETQ. Trimming pared 7 bases from V and 0 bases from J, leaving 17 bases between. The CDR3 loop spans 16 amino acids. The CDR3 coding sequence is TGCGCCAGCCTGCCTGGCTGGAGGGACTCCTACAATGAGCAGTTCTTC. Protein: CASLPGWRDSYNEQFF. The entire variable domain, with the rest obtained from reference TRBV5-1 and TRBJ2-1, is as follows: KAGVTQTPRYLIKTRGQQVTLSCSPISGHRSVSWYQQTPGQGLQFLFEYFSETQRNKGNFPGRFSGRQFSNSRSEMNVSTLELGDSALYLCASLPGWRDSYNEQFFGPGTRLTVL.

Details on this clonotype: This may stem from a read error, because a much larger clone lies one nucleotide away. This chain connects TRBV7-2 to TRBJ2-1; 12 bases fit TRBD2. The CDR3 sequence is 17 residues long. The germline CDR1 and CDR2 sequences are SGHTA and FQGNSA. CDR3 bases: TGTGCCAGCAGCTTAACACGGACTAGCGGGGCACATGGTGAGCAGATCTTC. It is translated as CASSLTRTSGAHGEQIF.

At least ten counts were recorded for this clonotype. This chain's CDR3 is CASSQTSGTYEQYF. Here the CDR3 DNA reads TGCGCCAGCAGCCAAACTAGCGGCACCTACGAGCAGTACTTC. The chain combines TRBV4-3 with TRBJ2-7, with TRBD2 identical over 8 bases. Per the germline V gene, CDR1 is LGHNA and CDR2 is YSLEER. CDR3 length: 14 residues. Trimming cost V 2 bases and J 2 bases; bases outside gene matches: 2.

The chain is built from TRBV6-2 or TRBV6-3 and TRBJ2-1; D possibly corresponds to TRBD2 (6 bases). The germline V gene encodes CDR1 MNHEY and CDR2 SVGEGT. The CDR3 length is 12 residues. V was pared by 6 bases and J by 14 bases, with 17 bases between. CDR3 in amino acids: CASSPGDSFEFF. DNA of the CDR3: TGTGCCAGCAGCCCCGGGGACTCATTCGAGTTCTTC.

The chain is built from TRBV7-9 and TRBJ2-7; 8 nucleotides line up with TRBD1. Germline V gene data show CDR1 as SEHNR and CDR2 as FQNEAQ (reference sequence). V was pared by 1 base and J by 3 bases, with 2 bases of the junction left unmatched. The CDR3 spans 14 residues. CDR3 sequence (DNA): TGTGCCAGCAGCTTAGGGACAGGGTTCTACGAGCAGTACTTC. Translating it yields CASSLGTGFYEQYF. The full variable domain, rest sourced from reference TRBV7-9 and TRBJ2-7, is DTGVSQNPRHKITKRGQNVTFRCDPISEHNRLYWYRQTLGQGPEFLTYFQNEAQLEKSRLLSDRFSAERPKGSFSTLEIQRTEQGDSAMYLCASSLGTGFYEQYFGPGTRLTVT.

This clonotype occurred many times. The gene calls are TRBV7-9 and TRBJ1-6, with a possible D match to TRBD1 (6 bases). CDR3 length equals 14 residues. V was pared by 2 bases and J by 10 bases, with 12 bases between. Germline CDR1 and CDR2: SEHNR and FQNEAQ (reference sequence). CDR3 nucleotides: TGTGCCAGCAGCTTAACAGGGATCAGATCACCCCTCCACTTT. It codes for CASSLTGIRSPLHF. Looking up the rest from reference TRBV7-9 and TRBJ1-6 gives the full variable domain: DTGVSQNPRHKITKRGQNVTFRCDPISEHNRLYWYRQTLGQGPEFLTYFQNEAQLEKSRLLSDRFSAERPKGSFSTLEIQRTEQGDSAMYLCASSLTGIRSPLHFGNGTRLTVT.

Comment on this clonotype: Relative to the germline gene, one junction end is altered; a read error may explain this. V is TRBV7-3 and J is TRBJ2-1; 11 bases match TRBD2. CDR1 and CDR2 (germline): SGHTA, FQGTGA. The CDR3 has 15 residues. For the CDR3, the DNA is TGTGCCAGCAGCACGGGACTAGCGGATTACAAGGAGCAGTTCTTC. Residues: CASSTGLADYKEQFF.

The chain links TRBV20-1 to TRBJ2-1; maybe TRBD2 (5 bases). The better agreement between TRBJ2-7 and the DNA end casts doubt on the J call. The V gene's germline CDR1 is DFQATT and CDR2 SNEGSKA (reference sequence). This CDR3 contains 13 residues. As DNA, the CDR3 is TGCAGTGCTACACTAGGTTCCTACAATGAGCAGTACTTC. As protein: CSATLGSYNEQYF.

This clonotype was counted only a few times. The chain couples TRBV9 to TRBJ2-5; possibly TRBD2 for D (5 bases). The better agreement between TRBJ2-7 and the DNA end casts doubt on the J call. This CDR3 has 16 amino acids. Per germline, CDR1 SGDLS and CDR2 YYNGEE. CDR3 DNA sequence: TGTGCCAGCAGCGCAACCCGCGGCGCCCTGCGGGACGAGCAGTACTTC. It encodes CASSATRGALRDEQYF.

This chain connects TRBV2 to TRBJ2-1, with D unclear. The germline V gene has CDR1 SNHLY and CDR2 FYNNEI. Trimming took off 10 bases at V and 7 bases at J, with 11 bases between the two ends. The CDR3 contains 11 residues. CDR3 sequence: CANPIGNEQFF. DNA for the CDR3: TGTGCCAACCCTATTGGGAATGAGCAGTTCTTC.

The rearrangement joins TRBV20-1 to TRBJ2-7; D might be TRBD1 (6 bases). V dropped 4 bases and J dropped 3 bases, with 10 bases sitting between them. Germline CDR1 is DFQATT and CDR2 is SNEGSKA (reference sequence). The CDR3 length is 12 residues. In DNA form, the CDR3 reads TGCAGTGCTAAGGACAGTTACTACGAGCAGTACTTC. It is translated as CSAKDSYYEQYF.

This clonotype has a handful of counts. A much bigger clone sits one base away, suggesting this may be a read error. V usage is TRBV6-5 and J usage is TRBJ1-2, with a tentative D call TRBD1 (5 bases). Trimming stripped 2 bases from V and 3 bases from J, with 10 bases between. The CDR3 has 14 residues. From germline, CDR1 is MNHEY and CDR2 SVGAGI. The CDR3 is CASSYAGGYYGYTF. The DNA of the CDR3 is TGTGCCAGCAGTTACGCGGGGGGGTACTATGGCTACACCTTC.

This clonotype was recorded many times. This chain links TRBV29-1 with TRBJ2-1; D is perhaps TRBD2 (6 bases). V lost 7 bases, J lost 3 bases, and 7 bases lay in between. Germline-derived CDR1 and CDR2 are SQVTM and ANQGSEA. The CDR3 has 11 residues. As DNA, the CDR3 is TGCAGCGGGGGGGACTACAATGAGCAGTTCTTC. Encoded protein: CSGGDYNEQFF.

The chain recombines TRBV6-6 with TRBJ1-1, with TRBD1 matching over 11 bases. This CDR3 comprises 15 residues. Unmatched junction bases numbered 4, after V lost 6 bases and J lost 1 base. Germline loops: CDR1 MNHNY, CDR2 SVGAGI (reference sequence). The CDR3 DNA sequence: TGTGCCAGCAGGGGGACAGGGGGAGGGAACACTGAAGCTTTCTTT. It translates to CASRGTGGGNTEAFF.